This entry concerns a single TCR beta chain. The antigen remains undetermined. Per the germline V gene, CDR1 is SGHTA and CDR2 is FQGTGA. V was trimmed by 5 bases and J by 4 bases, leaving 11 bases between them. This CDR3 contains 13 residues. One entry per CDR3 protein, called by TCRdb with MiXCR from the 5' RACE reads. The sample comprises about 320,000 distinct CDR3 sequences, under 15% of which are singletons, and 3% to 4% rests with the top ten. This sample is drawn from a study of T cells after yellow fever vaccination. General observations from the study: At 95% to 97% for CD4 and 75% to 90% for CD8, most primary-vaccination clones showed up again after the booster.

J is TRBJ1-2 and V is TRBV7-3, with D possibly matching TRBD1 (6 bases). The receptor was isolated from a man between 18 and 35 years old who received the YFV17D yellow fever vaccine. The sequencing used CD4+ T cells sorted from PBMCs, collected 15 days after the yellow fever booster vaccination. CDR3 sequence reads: CASSPQGSYGYTF. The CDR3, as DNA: TGTGCCAGCAGCCCCCAGGGGAGCTATGGCTACACCTTC.